The source of this T cell receptor (beta chain) is a study of T cells in Graves' hyperthyroidism and ophthalmopathy. Study observations and caveats: In blood, most of the thyroid clonotypes expanded above 0.001 were also present.

TCR beta CDR3 region amplification was performed from RNA transcripts. An initial round of RT-PCR targeting the TCR CDR3 relied on the HTBI primer set. TCRdb recomputed calls from the multiplex PCR reads with MiXCR, one row per CDR3 protein. This sample carries about 300,000 distinct CDR3 sequences, about 14% of them seen once, and the ten largest clones take approximately 7.8%. This clonotype was observed many times. Its antigen is undetermined. It was at first hyperthyroidism diagnosis, before any ophthalmopathy symptoms, that the blood sample was taken. Germline loops: CDR1 MDHEN, CDR2 SYDVKM. V was pared by 2 bases and J by 6 bases, with 4 bases of the junction left unmatched. The CDR3 is 14 amino acids.

The sample was blood. The J gene is TRBJ2-7, the V gene TRBV28; 10 nucleotides match TRBD2. The sequence was obtained from a woman in her thirties with Graves' hyperthyroidism that later progressed to Graves' ophthalmopathy. CDR3 in amino acids: CASSLQGLAIEQYF. As DNA, the CDR3 is TGTGCCAGCAGTTTACAGGGACTAGCGATCGAGCAGTACTTC.